This T cell receptor beta chain was documented in a study of blood T cell repertoires in COVID-19. Only in-frame clones appear in the TCRdb table, and some are missing; sequencing was by immunoSEQ multiplex PCR. The sample shows roughly 310,000 clones, roughly 88% of them seen only once. The source is a woman between 50 and 59 years old with active or convalescent COVID-19. Sequences were obtained from peripheral blood.

The CDR3 region has the DNA TGTGCCAGCAGCTTCGGGGACAGGGCGGGAGCTTTCTTT. Encoded protein: CASSFGDRAGAFF. This chain uses TRBV11-2 with TRBJ1-1; 9 positions agree with TRBD1. CDR1 is SGHAT and CDR2 is FQNNGV in the germline V gene. The V and J ends lost 3 bases and 10 bases, in that order; junction bases with no gene match: 6. CDR3 length: 13 amino acids.